This T cell receptor (beta chain) was captured by sequencing in a study of cytomegalovirus exposure and HLA in healthy donors. Repertoires were generated with immunoSEQ multiplex PCR, while TCRdb's copy carries only in-frame clones and drops some. In the table there are 150,000 or so clones, around 85% of which are singletons. CDR3 size: 16 residues. The V segment lost 5 bases and the J segment 0 bases; nucleotides outside the gene matches: 2. Per the germline V gene, CDR1 is SGHTA and CDR2 is FQGTGA. With respect to this clone: This specimen includes other DNA sequences encoding the same CDR3.

This sequence joins TRBV7-3 and TRBJ2-1, with TRBD2 identical over 12 bases. Sequencing input: PBMCs. The sequence derives from a man aged 25 to 40 in good health and CMV-seropositive. The chain's CDR3 is CASSPSGGASYNEQFF. The CDR3 nucleotides read TGTGCCAGCAGCCCTAGCGGGGGGGCCTCCTACAATGAGCAGTTCTTC.